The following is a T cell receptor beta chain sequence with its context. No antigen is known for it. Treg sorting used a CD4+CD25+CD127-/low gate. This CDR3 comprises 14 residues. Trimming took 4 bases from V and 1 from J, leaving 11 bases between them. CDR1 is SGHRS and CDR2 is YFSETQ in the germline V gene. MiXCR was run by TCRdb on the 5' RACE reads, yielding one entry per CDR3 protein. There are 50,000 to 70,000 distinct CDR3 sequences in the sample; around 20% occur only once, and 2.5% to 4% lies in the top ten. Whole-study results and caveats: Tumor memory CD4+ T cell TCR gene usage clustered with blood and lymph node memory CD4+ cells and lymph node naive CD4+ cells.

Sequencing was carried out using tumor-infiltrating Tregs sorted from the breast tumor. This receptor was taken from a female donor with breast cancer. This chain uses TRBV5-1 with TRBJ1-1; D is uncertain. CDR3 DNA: TGCGCCAGCAGCGGTTTAGGAGGGAACACTGAAGCTTTCTTT. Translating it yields CASSGLGGNTEAFF.